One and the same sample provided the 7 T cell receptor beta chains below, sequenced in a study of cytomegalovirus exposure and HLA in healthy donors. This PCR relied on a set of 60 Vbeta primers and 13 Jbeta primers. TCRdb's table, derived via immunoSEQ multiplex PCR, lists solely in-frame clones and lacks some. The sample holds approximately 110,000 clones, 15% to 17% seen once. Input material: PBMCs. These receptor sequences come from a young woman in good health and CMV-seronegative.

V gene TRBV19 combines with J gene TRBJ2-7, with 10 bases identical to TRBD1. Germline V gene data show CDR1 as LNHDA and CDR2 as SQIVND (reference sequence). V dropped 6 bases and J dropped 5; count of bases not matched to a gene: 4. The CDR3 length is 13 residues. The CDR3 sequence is CASRETGGNEQYF. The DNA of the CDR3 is TGTGCCAGTAGAGAGACAGGGGGCAACGAGCAGTACTTC.

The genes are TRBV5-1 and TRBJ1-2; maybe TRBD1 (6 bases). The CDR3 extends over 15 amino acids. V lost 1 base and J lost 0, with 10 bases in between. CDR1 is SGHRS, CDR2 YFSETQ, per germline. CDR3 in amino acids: CASSLSGASNYGYTF. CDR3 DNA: TGCGCCAGCAGCTTGTCAGGGGCTTCTAACTATGGCTACACCTTC.

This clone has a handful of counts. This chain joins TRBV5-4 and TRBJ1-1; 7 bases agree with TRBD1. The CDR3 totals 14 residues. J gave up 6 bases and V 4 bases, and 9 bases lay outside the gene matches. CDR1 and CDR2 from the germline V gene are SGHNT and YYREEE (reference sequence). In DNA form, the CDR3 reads TGTGCCAGCAGCCCCGGGACAGTTGGTTCTGAAGCTTTCTTT. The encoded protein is CASSPGTVGSEAFF.

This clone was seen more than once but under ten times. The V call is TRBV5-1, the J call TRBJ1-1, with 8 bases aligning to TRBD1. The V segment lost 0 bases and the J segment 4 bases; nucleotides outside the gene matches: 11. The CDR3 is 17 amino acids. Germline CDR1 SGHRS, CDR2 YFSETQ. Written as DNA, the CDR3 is TGCGCCAGCAGCTTGGCAGGGGGCGCAGAAAGTGGCACTGAAGCTTTCTTT. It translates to CASSLAGGAESGTEAFF. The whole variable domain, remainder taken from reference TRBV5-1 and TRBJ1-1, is KAGVTQTPRYLIKTRGQQVTLSCSPISGHRSVSWYQQTPGQGLQFLFEYFSETQRNKGNFPGRFSGRQFSNSRSEMNVSTLELGDSALYLCASSLAGGAESGTEAFFGQGTRLTVV.

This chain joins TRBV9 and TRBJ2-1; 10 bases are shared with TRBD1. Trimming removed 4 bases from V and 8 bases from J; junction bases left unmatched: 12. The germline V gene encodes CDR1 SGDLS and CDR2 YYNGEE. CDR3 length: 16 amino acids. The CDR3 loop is CASSPPDRGSSYEQFF. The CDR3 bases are TGTGCCAGCAGCCCTCCGGACAGGGGGTCATCTTATGAGCAGTTCTTC.

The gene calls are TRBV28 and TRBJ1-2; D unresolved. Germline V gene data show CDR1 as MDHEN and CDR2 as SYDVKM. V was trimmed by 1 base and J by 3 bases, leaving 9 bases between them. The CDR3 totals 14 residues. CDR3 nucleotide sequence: TGTGCCAGCAGTTTATTAGTCGGAGACTATGGCTACACCTTC. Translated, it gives CASSLLVGDYGYTF.

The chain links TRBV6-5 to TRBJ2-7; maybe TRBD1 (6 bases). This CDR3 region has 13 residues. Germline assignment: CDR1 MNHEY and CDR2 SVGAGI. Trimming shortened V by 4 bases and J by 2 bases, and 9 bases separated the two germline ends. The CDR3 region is CASSSDSTYEQYF. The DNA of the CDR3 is TGTGCCAGCAGTTCGGACAGCACCTACGAGCAGTACTTC.